The 10 T cell receptor beta chains in this list originate from one sample, sequenced in a study of low-dose radiotherapy and immunotherapy resistance in tumors. The time point was: after trial treatment. Treatment specified: LDRT plus nivolumab, ipilimumab, low-dose cyclophosphamide and aspirin (RACIN trial). TRAV- and TRBV-specific primers were used for first-strand cDNA, which covered alpha and beta chains. The TCRs were subjected to amplification over approximately 18 PCR cycles employing a constant-region primer in conjunction with a V-primer adapter. TCRdb fed the reads into MiXCR, producing one record per CDR3 protein. The sample shows some 46,000 distinct CDR3 sequences, 20% to 25% of them seen only once. The source material was PBMCs, sampled after low-dose radiotherapy plus immunotherapy. These receptors were collected from a male donor with prostate cancer.

This clonotype has a count of ten or more. The chain recombines TRBV6-5 with TRBJ2-7; D remains ambiguous. CDR1 and CDR2 from the germline V gene are MNHEY and SVGAGI. V was cut by 2 bases and J by 6 bases, with 20 bases left in between. The CDR3 has 16 residues. In DNA form, the CDR3 reads TGTGCCAGCAGTTACGTGAGGTTAGGGCGTCTGAGCGAGCAGTACTTC. It yields the protein CASSYVRLGRLSEQYF.

This sequence joins TRBV5-4 and TRBJ1-5, with D perhaps matching TRBD1 (6 bases). The CDR3 totals 15 residues. The V end lost 4 bases, the J end lost 7 bases, and 18 bases lay between the germline ends. Germline V CDR1 and CDR2: SGHNT, YYREEE (reference sequence). The CDR3 nucleotides read TGTGCCAGCAGCCAGATCGGGGGCGACCTGCAGCCCCAGCATTTT. It translates to CASSQIGGDLQPQHF.

This clonotype was counted ten times or more. The genes are TRBV19 and TRBJ2-4, with 9 bases identical to TRBD1. The V segment lost 1 base and the J segment 9 bases; nucleotides outside the gene matches: 4. The CDR3 runs 14 residues. Germline values: CDR1 LNHDA, CDR2 SQIVND (reference sequence). CDR3 region: CASSIAGTGSIQYF. The CDR3 DNA is TGTGCCAGTAGTATAGCCGGGACAGGGTCCATTCAGTACTTC.

This clonotype was seen ten or more times. The rearrangement uses TRBV9 and TRBJ2-5; tentatively, D is TRBD2 (6 bases). The CDR3 consists of 16 residues. Trimming stripped 0 bases from V and 4 bases from J, with 16 bases between. Looked up from germline, CDR1 is SGDLS and CDR2 is YYNGEE. The CDR3 coding sequence is TGTGCCAGCAGCGTAGCTGGGCAGGGAGGAGGAGAGACCCAGTACTTC. It yields the protein CASSVAGQGGGETQYF. Filled out from reference TRBV9 and TRBJ2-5, the complete variable domain reads DSGVTQTPKHLITATGQRVTLRCSPRSGDLSVYWYQQSLDQGLQFLIQYYNGEERAKGNILERFSAQQFPDLHSELNLSSLELGDSALYFCASSVAGQGGGETQYFGPGTRLLVL.

Turning to this clonotype: Only one base separates this from a far larger clonotype, so it likely reflects a read error. The chain uses TRBV6-1 and TRBJ2-1; 8 nucleotides align to TRBD2. Looked up from germline, CDR1 is MNHNS and CDR2 is SASEGT. The CDR3 covers 17 residues. The CDR3: CTSSSYSGLGTLNEQFF. The CDR3 region has the DNA TGTACCAGCAGTTCCTACTCGGGACTAGGGACGCTCAATGAGCAGTTCTTC.

V gene TRBV28 combines with J gene TRBJ1-4; 8 bases match TRBD1. Trimming removed 3 bases from V and 12 bases from J; junction bases left unmatched: 9. The V gene's germline CDR1 is MDHEN and CDR2 SYDVKM. The CDR3 sequence is 14 residues long. CDR3 region: CASSFGRGLVELFF. The CDR3 DNA reads as TGTGCCAGCAGTTTTGGCAGGGGGCTAGTAGAACTGTTTTTT.

This clonotype has at least ten counts. CDR3 in DNA: TGTGCCAGCAGCCAAGGGGGACAGACAAATCAGCCCCAGCATTTT. Translated, it gives CASSQGGQTNQPQHF. The V call is TRBV3-1, the J call TRBJ1-5; TRBD1 matches at 7 bases. The CDR3 spans 15 residues. Germline values: CDR1 LGHDT, CDR2 YNNKEL (reference sequence). V shed 1 base, J shed 4 bases, and the junction held 4 bases outside the gene matches.

In this sample, this clonotype turned up many times. V usage is TRBV4-2 and J usage is TRBJ2-1, with 10 bases that match TRBD2. Germline V gene data show CDR1 as LGHNA and CDR2 as YNFKEQ. This CDR3 has 17 residues. V lost 4 bases to trimming and J lost 5 bases; unmatched junction nucleotides: 11. In DNA form, the CDR3 reads TGTGCCAGCAGCCCCCGCCCGGCTAGCGGGGGTGACAATGAGCAGTTCTTC. It yields the protein CASSPRPASGGDNEQFF.

This clonotype was seen many times. This chain joins TRBV29-1 and TRBJ2-7; weak D call: TRBD2 (6 bases). Between the trimmed V and J ends, which lost 4 bases and 6 bases, there was a span of 10 bases. Germline V gene lookup returns CDR1 SQVTM and CDR2 ANQGSEA. This CDR3 has 11 amino acids. The CDR3 nucleotides read TGCAGCGTTGGGGACGGGAGCGAGCAGTACTTC. Its translation: CSVGDGSEQYF.

This clonotype was seen many times. The chain is built from TRBV7-2 and TRBJ2-2; D is ambiguous. The CDR3 extends over 15 amino acids. The V end was cut by 5 bases, the J end by 7 bases, with 17 bases between. The germline gives CDR1 SGHTA, CDR2 FQGNSA. The CDR3 spells CASSQTNPKRGELFF. The DNA of the CDR3 is TGTGCCAGCAGCCAGACAAACCCGAAACGCGGGGAGCTGTTTTTT.